The 24 T cell receptor beta chains listed next were all sequenced from one sample in a study of blood T cell repertoires in COVID-19. The method was immunoSEQ multiplex PCR; TCRdb's version includes in-frame clones alone and lacks a portion of them. The repertoire holds tens of thousands of clones, with around 80% as singletons. Sequenced: peripheral blood. The receptors derive from a man aged 25 to 40 with COVID-19, enrolled during active disease.

The chain combines TRBV15 with TRBJ1-2, with D maybe TRBD1 (6 bases). CDR1 is LNHNV, CDR2 YYDKDF, per germline (reference sequence). This CDR3 comprises 15 residues. With 3 bases removed from V and 4 bases from J, the gap between germline ends came to 15 bases. The CDR3 bases are TGTGCCACCAGCAGCCTACAGGGTCCCACCTATGGCTACACCTTC. This translates into CATSSLQGPTYGYTF.

This clone was seen only a few times. J is TRBJ1-4 and V is TRBV6-2 or TRBV6-3; 7 nucleotides agree with TRBD1. Germline V lookup: CDR1 MNHEY, CDR2 SVGEGT. CDR3 length equals 16 residues. V shed 0 bases and J 4 bases; nucleotides not matched to a gene: 5. CDR3 amino acids: CASSYSRDRYNEKLFF. The CDR3 DNA reads TGTGCCAGCAGTTACTCCCGGGACAGATATAATGAAAAACTGTTTTTT.

This clone was seen just once. The chain employs TRBV27 and TRBJ1-2; TRBD1 matches at 8 bases. The CDR3 is 16 amino acids. Trimming removed 5 bases from V and 8 bases from J; junction bases left unmatched: 16. Germline CDR1 reads MNHEY; CDR2 reads SMNVEV (reference sequence). CDR3 sequence: CASSQGTGYLSGGYTF. In DNA form, the CDR3 reads TGTGCCAGCAGTCAGGGGACAGGATATTTATCTGGAGGCTACACCTTC.

The rearrangement links TRBV6-5 to TRBJ1-1; the D gene is possibly TRBD1 (5 bases). This CDR3 is 14 amino acids long. Germline V gene lookup returns CDR1 MNHEY and CDR2 SVGAGI. Trimming removed 7 bases at V and 10 bases at J, with 22 bases between. The DNA for the CDR3 is TGTGCCAGCACCCCAGGCTCAGCGGGGCAAACAGCTTTCTTT. It specifies CASTPGSAGQTAFF.

This clone has just one count. The chain employs TRBV9 and TRBJ2-1; TRBD2 agrees at 10 bases. The CDR3 extends over 15 amino acids. Per germline, CDR1 SGDLS and CDR2 YYNGEE. Germline trimming cut 2 bases from V and 5 bases from J; bases unmatched to any gene: 4. Written as DNA, the CDR3 is TGTGCCAGCAGCGTTAGCGGGAGGCGAAACAATGAGCAGTTCTTC. This codes for CASSVSGRRNNEQFF.

The chain uses TRBV11-2 and TRBJ1-1; 9 nucleotides align to TRBD1. CDR3 length: 14 amino acids. Per germline, CDR1 SGHAT and CDR2 FQNNGV. Trimming removed 0 bases from V and 5 bases from J; junction bases left unmatched: 1. DNA of the CDR3: TGTGCCAGCAGCTTAGAAGGGACAGGGACTGAAGCTTTCTTT. Amino acid sequence: CASSLEGTGTEAFF.

The J gene is TRBJ2-3, the V gene TRBV27; TRBD2 matches at 7 bases. The CDR3 extends over 16 amino acids. Germline lookup yields CDR1 MNHEY and CDR2 SMNVEV (reference sequence). The trim removed 2 bases at V and 0 bases at J, leaving 5 bases unmatched. The chain's CDR3 is CASSLTTSTSTDTQYF. CDR3 nucleotides: TGTGCCAGCAGTTTAACGACTAGCACTAGCACAGATACGCAGTATTTT.

V and J are TRBV6-5 and TRBJ1-2; tentative D call: TRBD1 (5 bases). CDR3 length: 13 amino acids. V lost 2 bases and J 8 bases, leaving 12 bases between the germline ends. CDR1 and CDR2 from the germline V gene are MNHEY and SVGAGI. The CDR3 DNA reads TGTGCCAGCAGTTACGGCGGGACTCAGGGCTACACCTTC. Translation: CASSYGGTQGYTF.

The rearrangement links TRBV6-2 or TRBV6-3 to TRBJ1-2; the D gene is possibly TRBD1 (6 bases). CDR3 length: 14 amino acids. CDR1 is MNHEY, CDR2 SVGEGT, per germline. V was cut by 5 bases and J by 4 bases, with 14 bases left in between. CDR3 nucleotide sequence: TGTGCCAGCAGTCTCTCGGGGGGGGCCTATGGCTACACCTTC. This codes for CASSLSGGAYGYTF.

The chain employs TRBV24-1 and TRBJ2-1; a possible D gene is TRBD1 (6 bases). V gave up 3 bases and J gave up 0 bases, with 8 bases separating them. The CDR3 is 15 amino acids. The V gene's germline CDR1 is KGHDR and CDR2 SFDVKD. CDR3 DNA sequence: TGTGCCACCAGTGATAGGACAGACTCCTACAATGAGCAGTTCTTC. This codes for CATSDRTDSYNEQFF.

This clone was recorded only once. The J gene is TRBJ2-1, the V gene TRBV7-3; 8 nucleotides align to TRBD1. Trimming at V came to 5 bases and at J to 3 bases, leaving 3 bases not matched to a gene. The CDR3 is 14 residues long. CDR1 and CDR2 from the germline V gene are SGHTA and FQGTGA. The CDR3 is CASSPTGGYNEQFF. The CDR3 DNA sequence: TGTGCCAGCAGCCCAACAGGGGGCTACAATGAGCAGTTCTTC.

Only a few counts were recorded for this clone. J is TRBJ1-1 and V is TRBV19; 7 nucleotides match TRBD1. V was clipped by 2 bases and J by 0 bases; unmatched bases: 9. Germline values: CDR1 LNHDA, CDR2 SQIVND (reference sequence). CDR3 length equals 17 residues. The CDR3 region is CASSILSGRGMNTEAFF. The CDR3 DNA reads TGTGCCAGTAGTATACTCTCCGGCAGGGGGATGAACACTGAAGCTTTCTTT.

This clone appeared a few times. The CDR3 spells CASSPRGPGLAGGPGELFF. DNA of the CDR3: TGTGCCAGCAGTCCTCGGGGTCCGGGACTAGCGGGAGGACCTGGGGAGCTGTTTTTT. The chain links TRBV27 to TRBJ2-2, with TRBD2 identical over 15 bases. J lost 8 bases, V lost 5 bases, and 15 bases had no gene match. Germline V CDR1 and CDR2: MNHEY, SMNVEV (reference sequence). The CDR3 totals 19 residues.

The chain uses TRBV5-1 and TRBJ2-2; TRBD2 might be the D (5 bases). V shed 0 bases and J shed 5 bases, with 14 bases lying between them. The germline V gene has CDR1 SGHRS and CDR2 YFSETQ. The length of the CDR3 is 16 residues. The CDR3 bases are TGCGCCAGCAGCTTGGATGCGGGCCCAATTACCGGGGAGCTGTTTTTT. It specifies CASSLDAGPITGELFF.

This clone showed up just once. This chain links TRBV18 with TRBJ1-4; D is unclear. The CDR3 is 15 residues long. The V end was cut by 2 bases, the J end by 6 bases, with 13 bases between. CDR1 is KGHSH, CDR2 LQKENI, per germline. The CDR3 sequence: CASSPALSQHEKLFF. CDR3 nucleotides: TGTGCCAGCTCACCAGCTTTGTCACAGCATGAAAAACTGTTTTTT. The full variable domain, completed using reference TRBV18 and TRBJ1-4, is NAGVMQNPRHLVRRRGQEARLRCSPMKGHSHVYWYRQLPEEGLKFMVYLQKENIIDESGMPKERFSAEFPKEGPSILRIQQVVRGDSAAYFCASSPALSQHEKLFFGSGTQLSVL.

The chain couples TRBV7-9 to TRBJ1-3; maybe TRBD1 (5 bases). Germline V gene sequence: CDR1 SEHNR, CDR2 FQNEAQ (reference sequence). V was shortened by 3 bases and J by 4 bases, with 16 bases between the two germline ends. The length of the CDR3 is 16 residues. The CDR3 nucleotides read TGTGCCAGCAGCTTCGGCCAAGGGGTTCCCGGAAACACCATATATTTT. Its protein product is CASSFGQGVPGNTIYF. Looking up the rest from reference TRBV7-9 and TRBJ1-3 gives the full variable domain: DTGVSQNPRHKITKRGQNVTFRCDPISEHNRLYWYRQTLGQGPEFLTYFQNEAQLEKSRLLSDRFSAERPKGSFSTLEIQRTEQGDSAMYLCASSFGQGVPGNTIYFGEGSWLTVV.

J is TRBJ2-1 and V is TRBV27, with 8 bases aligning to TRBD1. CDR3 length: 14 amino acids. Germline CDR1 and CDR2: MNHEY and SMNVEV (reference sequence). V lost 5 bases to trimming and J lost 6 bases; unmatched junction nucleotides: 6. The CDR3 reads CASSRNRGSNEQFF. CDR3 DNA: TGTGCCAGCAGTCGTAACAGGGGGTCCAATGAGCAGTTCTTC.

This sequence joins TRBV18 and TRBJ2-7; a possible D gene is TRBD1 (5 bases). CDR3 length equals 14 residues. Trimming pared 0 bases from V and 5 bases from J, leaving 11 bases between. CDR1 is KGHSH and CDR2 is LQKENI in the germline V gene. CDR3 loop: CASSPPVTVDEQYF. CDR3 bases: TGTGCCAGCTCACCACCGGTGACAGTAGACGAGCAGTACTTC.

The gene calls are TRBV2 and TRBJ2-5; 7 bases are a match to TRBD2. CDR3 length: 16 residues. Per the germline V gene, CDR1 is SNHLY and CDR2 is FYNNEI. With V trimmed by 3 bases and J by 0 bases, 7 bases remained unmatched. The CDR3 sequence is CASSDLAVTYQETQYF. The CDR3 nucleotides are TGTGCCAGCAGTGACCTAGCGGTTACGTACCAAGAGACCCAGTACTTC. The whole variable domain, remainder taken from reference TRBV2 and TRBJ2-5, is EPEVTQTPSHQVTQMGQEVILRCVPISNHLYFYWYRQILGQKVEFLVSFYNNEISEKSEIFDDQFSVERPDGSNFTLKIRSTKLEDSAMYFCASSDLAVTYQETQYFGPGTRLLVL.

The chain couples TRBV29-1 to TRBJ1-2; D uncertain. Per germline, CDR1 SQVTM and CDR2 ANQGSEA. The CDR3 length is 14 residues. V shed 1 base and J shed 1 base, with 10 bases lying between them. The DNA for the CDR3 is TGCAGCGTTGAAGCAGGATTATTTAACTATGGCTACACCTTC. This translates into CSVEAGLFNYGYTF.

This clone was picked up a small number of times. The chain recombines TRBV5-5 with TRBJ1-1; no firm D call. The V end lost 3 bases, the J end lost 0 bases, and 12 bases lay between the germline ends. Germline loops: CDR1 SGHKS, CDR2 YYEKEE (reference sequence). This CDR3 region has 15 residues. The CDR3 DNA is TGTGCCAGCAGCTCCAGCGCCGGTATGAACACTGAAGCTTTCTTT. This translates into CASSSSAGMNTEAFF.

This rearrangement joins TRBV4-1 to TRBJ2-1, with a tentative D call TRBD1 (6 bases). This CDR3 has 16 amino acids. Germline assignment: CDR1 MGHRA and CDR2 YSYEKL. Deletions cut 4 bases from V and 3 bases from J, with 16 bases between. The CDR3 loop is CASSPEGEHDYNEQFF. CDR3 DNA sequence: TGCGCCAGCAGCCCCGAGGGGGAACACGACTACAATGAGCAGTTCTTC.

The CDR3 DNA reads TGTGCCATCAGTGGGTCCCCCGAGAATGGCTACACCTTC. Its translation is CAISGSPENGYTF. The rearrangement uses TRBV10-3 and TRBJ1-2; D is undetermined. V was trimmed by 4 bases and J by 6 bases, leaving 12 bases between them. This CDR3 is built from 13 residues. Per the germline V gene, CDR1 is ENHRY and CDR2 is SYGVKD.

The rearrangement joins TRBV9 to TRBJ2-1; 11 bases are a match to TRBD1. V lost 5 bases, J lost 5 bases, and 21 bases stayed unmatched. This CDR3 is 20 amino acids long. In germline, CDR1 is SGDLS, CDR2 YYNGEE. DNA for the CDR3: TGTGCCAGCAGTCGAACCCGGACAGGGGGCCAGTTTCAGTACCACAATGAGCAGTTCTTC. The encoded protein is CASSRTRTGGQFQYHNEQFF.